Included here is one T cell receptor (beta chain) sequence, with context. No antigen is known for it. These data come from a study of OX40 agonist ivuxolimab in advanced cancers. Study-level results: More expanded clones were found, on average, in CD8+ than in CD4+ T cells.

V lost 5 bases and J lost 7; bases outside the gene matches: 7. The V gene's germline CDR1 is MDHEN and CDR2 SYDVKM. This CDR3 has 14 amino acids. The table came from immunoSEQ multiplex PCR; TCRdb's copy has only in-frame clones and leaves some out. The repertoire has tens of thousands of clones, 90% of them found once; the top ten carry nearly 7.5%. The chain uses TRBV28 and TRBJ2-7; 11 bases fit TRBD2. The receptor was derived from an adult with an advanced solid tumor such as melanoma, head and neck, liver or kidney cancer. Sequenced here: CD4+ or CD8+ T cells sorted from blood, sampled in a trial of the OX40 agonist ivuxolimab. CDR3 bases: TGTGCCAGCAGTGCTACTAGCGGGAGTGGTGAGCAGTACTTC. This gives the protein CASSATSGSGEQYF.